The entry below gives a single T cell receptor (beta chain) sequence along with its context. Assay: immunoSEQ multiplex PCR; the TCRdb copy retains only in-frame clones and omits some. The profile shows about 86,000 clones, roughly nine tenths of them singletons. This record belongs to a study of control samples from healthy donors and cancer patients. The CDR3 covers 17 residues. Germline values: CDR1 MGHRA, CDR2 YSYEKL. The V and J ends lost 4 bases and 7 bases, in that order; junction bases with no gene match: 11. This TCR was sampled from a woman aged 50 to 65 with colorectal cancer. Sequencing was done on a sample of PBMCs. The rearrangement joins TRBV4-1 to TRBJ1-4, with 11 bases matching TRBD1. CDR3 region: CASSPYLPGQGGEKLFF. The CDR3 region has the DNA TGCGCCAGCAGCCCCTACCTACCGGGACAGGGGGGTGAAAAACTGTTTTTT.